This note documents a single T cell receptor beta chain sequence. The sample comes from a study of blood T cell repertoires in COVID-19. Background on the study: Material from acute and convalescent COVID-19 was sourced from the United States, Italy and Spain. Sources were T cells, B-cell-depleted T cells, or PBMCs; the material itself was cDNA or gDNA.

Authors' data handling: Estimated nucleated cell counts came from reference gene primer amplification. TCRdb's table, derived via immunoSEQ multiplex PCR, lists solely in-frame clones and lacks some. The V and J calls and clone size are taken from that table; D and trimming were inferred from the DNA. The sample has about 260,000 clones; approximately 84% are singletons. The CDR3 has 17 residues. Losses at the gene ends were 4 bases for V and 3 bases for J; bases not matched to a gene: 6. Germline V CDR1 and CDR2: SGHTA, FQGNSA. The clonotype originates from a human donor in a cohort sampled during active COVID-19. The chain couples TRBV7-2 to TRBJ2-1; 13 positions match TRBD2. Material for sequencing was peripheral blood. This CDR3 is CASSYSGTSGVYNEQFF. DNA of the CDR3: TGTGCCAGCAGCTATTCCGGGACTAGCGGGGTCTACAATGAGCAGTTCTTC.